The entry that follows covers one T cell receptor beta chain sequence. Original methodology: Estimates of nucleated cell counts were drawn from the amplification of reference gene primers. The protocol was immunoSEQ multiplex PCR, while the TCRdb copy is restricted to in-frame clones and leaves out a portion. Clonal size and the V and J genes are those of that table, whereas D and trimming came from the DNA. The table has around 88,000 clones, 81% seen once. The CDR3 is made up of 15 amino acids. Germline CDR1 LNHDA, CDR2 SQIVND (reference sequence). Trimming took 6 bases from V and 6 from J; bases not matched to a gene: 10. This sample is part of a study of blood T cell repertoires in COVID-19. Overall study: Specimens from acute and convalescent COVID-19 originated in the United States, Italy and Spain.

The V call is TRBV19, the J call TRBJ2-2, with TRBD1 matching 7 bases. This clonotype was sampled from a man aged 55-75 years with acute or convalescent COVID-19. Sample: peripheral blood. CDR3 sequence: CASSLTRQGAGELFF. The CDR3 DNA is TGTGCCAGTAGCCTAACCCGACAGGGTGCCGGGGAGCTGTTTTTT.